The text below deals with one T cell receptor beta chain. The authors' processing: Reference gene primers were amplified, and this amplification served to estimate nucleated cell counts. Assay: immunoSEQ multiplex PCR; the TCRdb copy retains only in-frame clones and omits some. The DNA was the basis for D and trimming; V, J and clone size are from that table. The sample shows about 280,000 clones, around 87% of them seen only once. This sample was included in a study of blood T cell repertoires in COVID-19. Study background: Sites in the United States, Italy and Spain provided acute and convalescent COVID-19 samples. PBMCs, B-cell-depleted T cells, or T cells provided the cDNA or gDNA that made up the material.

The germline V gene encodes CDR1 MGHRA and CDR2 YSYEKL. The CDR3 contains 16 residues. Trimming stripped 0 bases from V and 10 bases from J, with 19 bases between. This chain joins TRBV4-1 and TRBJ2-1, with D perhaps matching TRBD2 (6 bases). Sequenced: peripheral blood. The receptor was isolated from a woman aged 50 to 60 who had recovered from COVID-19. The CDR3 DNA is TGCGCCAGCAGCCAAGATCGAAGTGGCAGGGCGGGAGAGCAGTTCTTC. This encodes CASSQDRSGRAGEQFF.